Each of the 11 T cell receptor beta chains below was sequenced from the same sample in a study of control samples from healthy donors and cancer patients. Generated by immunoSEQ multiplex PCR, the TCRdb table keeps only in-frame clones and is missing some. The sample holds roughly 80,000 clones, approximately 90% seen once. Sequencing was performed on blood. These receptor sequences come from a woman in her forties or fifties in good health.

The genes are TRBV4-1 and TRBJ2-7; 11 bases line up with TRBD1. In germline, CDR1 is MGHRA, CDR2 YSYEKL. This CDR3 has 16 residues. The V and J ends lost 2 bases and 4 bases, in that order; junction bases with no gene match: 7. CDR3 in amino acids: CASSQLPGQGVYEQYF. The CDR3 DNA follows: TGCGCCAGCAGCCAACTACCGGGACAGGGGGTATACGAGCAGTACTTC.

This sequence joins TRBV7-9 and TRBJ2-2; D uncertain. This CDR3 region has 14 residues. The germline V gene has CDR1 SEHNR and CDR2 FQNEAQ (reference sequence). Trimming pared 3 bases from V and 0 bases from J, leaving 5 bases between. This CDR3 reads CASSFITNTGELFF. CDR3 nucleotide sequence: TGTGCCAGCAGCTTTATAACGAACACCGGGGAGCTGTTTTTT.

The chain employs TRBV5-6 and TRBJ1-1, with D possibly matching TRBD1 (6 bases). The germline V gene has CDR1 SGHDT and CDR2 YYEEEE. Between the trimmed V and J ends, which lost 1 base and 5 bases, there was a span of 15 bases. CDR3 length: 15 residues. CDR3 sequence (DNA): TGTGCCAGCAGCTTGTCGGAGGGGGGATGGACTGAAGCTTTCTTT. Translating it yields CASSLSEGGWTEAFF.

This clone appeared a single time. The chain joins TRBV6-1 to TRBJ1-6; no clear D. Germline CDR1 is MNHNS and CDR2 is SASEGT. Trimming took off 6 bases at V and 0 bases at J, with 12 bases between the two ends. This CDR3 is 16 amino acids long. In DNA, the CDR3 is TGTGCCAGCAGGGAAAGTAGGACCTCCTATAATTCACCCCTCCACTTT. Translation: CASRESRTSYNSPLHF.

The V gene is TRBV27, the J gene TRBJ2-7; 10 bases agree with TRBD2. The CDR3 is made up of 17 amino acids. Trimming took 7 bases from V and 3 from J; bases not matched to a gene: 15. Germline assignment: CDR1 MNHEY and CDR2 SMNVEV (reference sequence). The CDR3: CASNPGLSGGAHYEQYF. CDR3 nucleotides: TGTGCCAGCAACCCGGGACTAAGCGGGGGGGCTCACTACGAGCAGTACTTC.

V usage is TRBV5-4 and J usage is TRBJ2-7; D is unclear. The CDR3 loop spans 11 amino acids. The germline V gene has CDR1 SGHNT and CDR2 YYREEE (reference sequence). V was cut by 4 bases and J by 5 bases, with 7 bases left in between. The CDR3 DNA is TGTGCCAGCAGCCTCCTCGACGAGCAGTACTTC. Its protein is CASSLLDEQYF. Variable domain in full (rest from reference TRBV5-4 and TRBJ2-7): ETGVTQSPTHLIKTRGQQVTLRCSSQSGHNTVSWYQQALGQGPQFIFQYYREEENGRGNFPPRFSGLQFPNYSSELNVNALELDDSALYLCASSLLDEQYFGPGTRLTVT.

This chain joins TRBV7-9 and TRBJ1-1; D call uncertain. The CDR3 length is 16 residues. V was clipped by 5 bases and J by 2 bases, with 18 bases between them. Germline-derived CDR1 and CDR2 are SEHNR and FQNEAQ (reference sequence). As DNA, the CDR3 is TGTGCCAGCAGCACGGAGGATTCGGGATTAAACACTGAAGCTTTCTTT. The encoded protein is CASSTEDSGLNTEAFF. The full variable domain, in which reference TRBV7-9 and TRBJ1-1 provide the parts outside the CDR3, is DTGVSQNPRHKITKRGQNVTFRCDPISEHNRLYWYRQTLGQGPEFLTYFQNEAQLEKSRLLSDRFSAERPKGSFSTLEIQRTEQGDSAMYLCASSTEDSGLNTEAFFGQGTRLTVV.

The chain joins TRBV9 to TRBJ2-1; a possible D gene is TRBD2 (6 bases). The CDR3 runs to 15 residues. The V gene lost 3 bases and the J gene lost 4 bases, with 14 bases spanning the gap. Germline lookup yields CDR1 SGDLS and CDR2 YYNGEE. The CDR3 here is CASSAGTSGYNEQFF. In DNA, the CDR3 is TGTGCCAGCAGCGCAGGGACCAGCGGGTACAATGAGCAGTTCTTC.

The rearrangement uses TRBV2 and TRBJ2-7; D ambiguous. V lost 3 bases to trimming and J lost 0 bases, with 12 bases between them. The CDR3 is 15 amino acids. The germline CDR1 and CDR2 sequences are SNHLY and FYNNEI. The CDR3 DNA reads TGTGCCAGCAGTGATAGGCAGCTGAGCTCCTACGAGCAGTACTTC. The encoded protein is CASSDRQLSSYEQYF.

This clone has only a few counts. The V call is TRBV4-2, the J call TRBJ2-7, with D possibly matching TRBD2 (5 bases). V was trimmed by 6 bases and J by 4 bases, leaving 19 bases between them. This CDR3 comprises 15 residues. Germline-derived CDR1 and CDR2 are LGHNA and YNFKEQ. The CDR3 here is CASRKGEGSWYEQYF. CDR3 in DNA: TGTGCCAGCAGAAAGGGAGAAGGAAGCTGGTACGAGCAGTACTTC.

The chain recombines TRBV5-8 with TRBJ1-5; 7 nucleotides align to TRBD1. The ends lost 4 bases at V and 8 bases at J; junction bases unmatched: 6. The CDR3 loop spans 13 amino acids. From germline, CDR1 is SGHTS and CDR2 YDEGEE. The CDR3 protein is CASSLTGSEPQHF. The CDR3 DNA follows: TGTGCCAGCAGCCTGACAGGGTCGGAGCCCCAGCATTTT. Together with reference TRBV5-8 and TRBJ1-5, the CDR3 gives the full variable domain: EAGVTQSPTHLIKTRGQQATLRCSPISGHTSVYWYQQALGLGLQFLLWYDEGEERNRGNFPPRFSGRQFPNYSSELNVNALELEDSALYLCASSLTGSEPQHFGDGTRLSIL.